This TCR beta chain was sequenced in a study of technical replicates of blood from a few donors. Profiling relied on immunoSEQ multiplex PCR, and the TCRdb table lists in-frame clones only, not all of them. The sample lists approximately 80,000 clones, 90% to 95% occurring once. The material sequenced was T cells isolated from PBMCs. The receptor comes from a human donor in good health.

CDR3 sequence reads: CASSQDVTSGSFNEQFF. The CDR3 DNA sequence: TGCGCCAGCAGCCAAGATGTAACTAGCGGGAGCTTTAATGAGCAGTTCTTC. This sequence joins TRBV4-1 and TRBJ2-1, with 11 bases lining up with TRBD2. The germline V gene encodes CDR1 MGHRA and CDR2 YSYEKL. Trimming removed 0 bases from V and 7 bases from J; junction bases left unmatched: 8. This CDR3 comprises 17 residues.